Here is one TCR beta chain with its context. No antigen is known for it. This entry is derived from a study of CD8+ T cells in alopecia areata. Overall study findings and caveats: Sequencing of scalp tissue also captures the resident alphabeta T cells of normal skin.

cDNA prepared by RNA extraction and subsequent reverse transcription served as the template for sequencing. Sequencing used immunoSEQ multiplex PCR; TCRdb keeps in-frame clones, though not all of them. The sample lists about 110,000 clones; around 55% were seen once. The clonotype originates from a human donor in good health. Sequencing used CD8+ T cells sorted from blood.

DNA for the CDR3: TGTGCCAGCAGTGAACCCGAGGACAGGGTTAACGGCTACACCTTC. The encoded protein is CASSEPEDRVNGYTF. The gene calls are TRBV6-1 and TRBJ1-2; 8 bases fit TRBD1. V shed 2 bases, J shed 8 bases, and the junction held 10 bases outside the gene matches. Germline V gene data show CDR1 as MNHNS and CDR2 as SASEGT. This CDR3 comprises 15 residues.